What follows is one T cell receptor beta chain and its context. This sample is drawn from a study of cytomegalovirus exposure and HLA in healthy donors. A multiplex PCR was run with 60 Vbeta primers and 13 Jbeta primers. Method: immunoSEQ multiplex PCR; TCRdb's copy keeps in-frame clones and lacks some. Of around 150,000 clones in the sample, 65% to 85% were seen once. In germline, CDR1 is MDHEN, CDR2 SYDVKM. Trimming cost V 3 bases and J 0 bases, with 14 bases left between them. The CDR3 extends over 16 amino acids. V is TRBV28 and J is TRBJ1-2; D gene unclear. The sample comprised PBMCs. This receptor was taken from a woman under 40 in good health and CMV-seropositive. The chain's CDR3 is CASSFYGIGANYGYTF. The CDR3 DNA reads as TGTGCCAGCAGTTTTTATGGTATCGGGGCTAACTATGGCTACACCTTC.